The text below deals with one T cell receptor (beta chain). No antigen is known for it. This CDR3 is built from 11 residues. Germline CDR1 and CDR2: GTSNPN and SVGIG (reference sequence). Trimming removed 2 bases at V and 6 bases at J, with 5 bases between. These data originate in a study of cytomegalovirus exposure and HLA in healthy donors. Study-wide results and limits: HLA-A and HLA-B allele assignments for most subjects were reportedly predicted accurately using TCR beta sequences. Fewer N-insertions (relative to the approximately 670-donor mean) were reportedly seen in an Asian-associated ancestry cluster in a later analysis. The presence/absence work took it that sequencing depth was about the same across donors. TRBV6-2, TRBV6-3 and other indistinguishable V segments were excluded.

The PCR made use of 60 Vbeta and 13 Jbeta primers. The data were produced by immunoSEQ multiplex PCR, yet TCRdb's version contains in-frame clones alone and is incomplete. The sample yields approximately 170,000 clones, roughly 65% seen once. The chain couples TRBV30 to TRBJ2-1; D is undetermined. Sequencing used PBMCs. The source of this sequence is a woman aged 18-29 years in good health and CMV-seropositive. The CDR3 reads CAWSPLNEQFF. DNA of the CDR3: TGTGCCTGGAGTCCCCTCAATGAGCAGTTCTTC.